Shown below are 18 T cell receptor beta chains from a single sample sequenced in a study of T cells after yellow fever vaccination. Each CDR3 protein gets one entry after TCRdb re-called the 5' RACE reads with MiXCR. This sample has 450,000 to 650,000 distinct CDR3 sequences, with roughly 13% found just once. The sequences come from PBMCs, collected on the day of the yellow fever booster vaccination. The receptor source for this set is a man in his thirties or forties who received the YFV17D yellow fever vaccine.

The J gene is TRBJ1-5, the V gene TRBV7-8, with D unclear. The germline CDR1 and CDR2 sequences are SGHVS and FQNEAQ. The CDR3 is made up of 15 amino acids. Trimming pared 1 base from V and 7 bases from J, leaving 14 bases between. The CDR3 spells CASSLVPAVGQPQHF. The CDR3 DNA is TGTGCCAGCAGCTTAGTGCCAGCGGTAGGCCAGCCCCAGCATTTT. The full variable domain, completed using reference TRBV7-8 and TRBJ1-5, is GAGVSQSPRYKVAKRGQDVALRCDPISGHVSLFWYQQALGQGPEFLTYFQNEAQLDKSGLPSDRFFAERPEGSVSTLKIQRTQQEDSAVYLCASSLVPAVGQPQHFGDGTRLSIL.

A few counts support this clonotype. This sequence joins TRBV29-1 and TRBJ2-7; D is perhaps TRBD1 (6 bases). Germline-derived CDR1 and CDR2 are SQVTM and ANQGSEA. Trimming took 4 bases from V and 4 from J, leaving 14 bases between them. The CDR3 has 13 amino acids. The CDR3 loop reads CSVVWQGWYEQYF. CDR3 DNA: TGCAGCGTTGTTTGGCAGGGGTGGTACGAGCAGTACTTC.

The genes are TRBV7-2 and TRBJ1-1; 8 nucleotides line up with TRBD1. CDR3 length: 14 amino acids. Trimming took 5 bases from V and 4 from J; bases not matched to a gene: 6. Germline loops: CDR1 SGHTA, CDR2 FQGNSA. The CDR3 sequence: CASSPGQGLTEAFF. CDR3 bases: TGTGCCAGCAGCCCCGGACAGGGCCTCACTGAAGCTTTCTTT.

This clonotype was recorded a few times. The chain is built from TRBV19 and TRBJ2-4; no reliable D call. The CDR3 contains 14 residues. Looked up from germline, CDR1 is LNHDA and CDR2 is SQIVND (reference sequence). Trimming removed 3 bases at V and 0 bases at J, with 6 bases between. CDR3 DNA sequence: TGTGCCAGTAGTATCCTGGAAGCCAAAAACATTCAGTACTTC. Translating gives CASSILEAKNIQYF.

This clonotype has only a few counts. The J gene is TRBJ2-5, the V gene TRBV14, with a weak D call TRBD2 (6 bases). Germline-derived CDR1 and CDR2 are SGHDN and FVKESK. CDR3 length equals 15 residues. V lost 1 base, J lost 8 bases, and 17 bases lay in between. CDR3 sequence reads: CASSQGGGLGKTQYF. CDR3 nucleotides: TGTGCCAGCAGCCAAGGAGGAGGGTTGGGGAAAACCCAGTACTTC.

This clonotype was seen more than once but under ten times. The chain couples TRBV7-2 to TRBJ2-7, with a tentative D call TRBD1 (5 bases). V lost 0 bases and J lost 3, with 9 bases in between. Germline CDR1 and CDR2: SGHTA and FQGNSA. The CDR3 is made up of 14 amino acids. The CDR3 DNA follows: TGTGCCAGCAGCTTAGCCGGACATTTCTACGAGCAGTACTTC. Its protein is CASSLAGHFYEQYF.

This chain uses TRBV20-1 with TRBJ2-3; TRBD2 matches at 8 bases. Germline V CDR1 and CDR2: DFQATT, SNEGSKA (reference sequence). The CDR3 loop spans 15 amino acids. V lost 5 bases and J lost 3; bases outside the gene matches: 10. CDR3 loop: CSARPGRVETDTQYF. In DNA form, the CDR3 reads TGCAGTGCTCGCCCCGGGAGGGTGGAGACAGATACGCAGTATTTT.

The V gene is TRBV7-9, the J gene TRBJ2-4; 9 bases agree with TRBD1. Trimming took 1 base from V and 8 from J; bases not matched to a gene: 9. The length of the CDR3 is 16 residues. Per germline, CDR1 SEHNR and CDR2 FQNEAQ (reference sequence). The CDR3 DNA follows: TGTGCCAGCAGCTTAGGAGTTGGACAGGGGTTGGACATTCAGTACTTC. It is translated as CASSLGVGQGLDIQYF.

V usage is TRBV2 and J usage is TRBJ1-4, with 7 bases that match TRBD1. The trim removed 6 bases at V and 3 bases at J, leaving 7 bases unmatched. This CDR3 is built from 15 residues. Germline CDR1 is SNHLY and CDR2 is FYNNEI. The CDR3 region has the DNA TGTGCCAGCAGGTCCACAGGGGTGGCTAATGAAAAACTGTTTTTT. Protein sequence: CASRSTGVANEKLFF.

This clonotype occurred a few times. The gene calls are TRBV5-1 and TRBJ1-2, with TRBD1 matching 7 bases. The CDR3 length is 15 residues. Germline loops: CDR1 SGHRS, CDR2 YFSETQ. After removal of 5 bases from V and 0 bases from J, the junction contained 7 bases not matched to a gene. This CDR3 is CASRSGTAANYGYTF. CDR3 in DNA: TGCGCCAGCAGGTCCGGGACAGCCGCTAACTATGGCTACACCTTC.

This clonotype was detected only a few times. The CDR3 sequence: CAWSVITAGWDEQFF. The CDR3 DNA sequence: TGTGCCTGGAGTGTAATAACCGCGGGCTGGGATGAGCAGTTCTTC. V gene TRBV30 combines with J gene TRBJ2-1; tentative D call: TRBD2 (5 bases). There are 15 residues in the CDR3. Germline V lookup: CDR1 GTSNPN, CDR2 SVGIG (reference sequence). Trimming left V 0 bases short and J 8 bases short, with 17 bases between.

This clonotype was counted only a few times. The rearrangement uses TRBV27 and TRBJ2-7; 9 bases map to TRBD2. V shed 3 bases and J 6 bases; nucleotides not matched to a gene: 12. This CDR3 contains 16 residues. The V gene's germline CDR1 is MNHEY and CDR2 SMNVEV (reference sequence). This CDR3 reads CASSLAPRGLAIEQYF. CDR3 sequence (DNA): TGTGCCAGCAGTTTGGCCCCTCGGGGACTAGCTATCGAGCAGTACTTC.

CDR3 coding DNA: TGCGCCAGCAGCTTGGCGCCGGGAGCTGCTAACGAGCAGTACTTC. Encoded protein: CASSLAPGAANEQYF. This chain uses TRBV5-1 with TRBJ2-7, with D tentatively TRBD2 (6 bases). Germline-derived CDR1 and CDR2 are SGHRS and YFSETQ. V shed 0 bases and J shed 5 bases, with 15 bases lying between them. The CDR3 is 15 amino acids.

This clonotype has more than one count but fewer than ten. The V call is TRBV5-1, the J call TRBJ1-4; no firm D call. This CDR3 region has 14 residues. V was trimmed by 0 bases and J by 6 bases, leaving 9 bases between them. Germline V CDR1 and CDR2: SGHRS, YFSETQ. Here the CDR3 reads CASSLGAQYEKLFF. DNA for the CDR3: TGCGCCAGCAGCTTGGGGGCTCAGTATGAAAAACTGTTTTTT.

In its sample, this clonotype was seen a few times. J is TRBJ2-1 and V is TRBV15; perhaps TRBD2 as D (5 bases). The V gene lost 1 base and the J gene lost 10 bases, with 8 bases spanning the gap. CDR1 is LNHNV, CDR2 YYDKDF, per germline (reference sequence). The CDR3 has 12 residues. The CDR3 protein is CATSRVPGEQFF. The CDR3, as DNA: TGTGCCACCAGCAGAGTTCCGGGGGAGCAGTTCTTC.

The V call is TRBV6-2 or TRBV6-3, the J call TRBJ2-1; unclear D gene. Between the trimmed V and J ends, which lost 6 bases and 15 bases, there was a span of 18 bases. Looked up from germline, CDR1 is MNHEY and CDR2 is SVGEGT. The CDR3 is made up of 12 amino acids. In DNA form, the CDR3 reads TGTGCCAGCAGCCTGGGAACTCATAAGTGGTTCTTC. As protein: CASSLGTHKWFF.

This clonotype appeared a few times. This sequence joins TRBV5-1 and TRBJ2-1; 15 bases line up with TRBD2. In germline, CDR1 is SGHRS, CDR2 YFSETQ. The CDR3 length is 19 residues. V was pared by 4 bases and J by 1 base, with 9 bases of the junction left unmatched. The chain's CDR3 is CASSRGLAGGWSSYNEQFF. The CDR3, as DNA: TGCGCCAGCAGCAGAGGACTAGCGGGAGGGTGGAGTTCCTACAATGAGCAGTTCTTC. The full variable domain, with the rest looked up from reference TRBV5-1 and TRBJ2-1, is KAGVTQTPRYLIKTRGQQVTLSCSPISGHRSVSWYQQTPGQGLQFLFEYFSETQRNKGNFPGRFSGRQFSNSRSEMNVSTLELGDSALYLCASSRGLAGGWSSYNEQFFGPGTRLTVL.

This clonotype has a single count. The V call is TRBV5-5, the J call TRBJ2-5; D unresolved. Germline V gene sequence: CDR1 SGHKS, CDR2 YYEKEE (reference sequence). The V gene lost 2 bases and the J gene lost 2 bases, with 16 bases spanning the gap. This CDR3 spans 16 amino acids. CDR3 region: CASSFASGGKQETQYF. CDR3 nucleotide sequence: TGTGCCAGCAGCTTCGCGTCTGGCGGAAAGCAAGAGACCCAGTACTTC.